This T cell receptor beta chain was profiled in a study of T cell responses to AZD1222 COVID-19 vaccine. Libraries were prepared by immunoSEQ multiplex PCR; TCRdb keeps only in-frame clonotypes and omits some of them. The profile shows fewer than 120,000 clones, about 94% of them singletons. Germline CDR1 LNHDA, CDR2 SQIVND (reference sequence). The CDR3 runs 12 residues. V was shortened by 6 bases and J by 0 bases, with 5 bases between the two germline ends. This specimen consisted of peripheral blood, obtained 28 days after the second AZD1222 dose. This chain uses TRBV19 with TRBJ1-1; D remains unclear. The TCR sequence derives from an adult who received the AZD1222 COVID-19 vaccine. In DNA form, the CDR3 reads TGTGCCAGTAGCGGAATGAACACTGAAGCTTTCTTT. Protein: CASSGMNTEAFF.